This section outlines one T cell receptor (beta chain) sequence together with its context. The sample comes from a study of blood T cell repertoires in COVID-19. Study-level information: In each case, the material was cDNA or gDNA derived from T cells, B-cell-depleted T cells, or PBMCs.

Repertoires were generated with immunoSEQ multiplex PCR, while TCRdb's copy carries only in-frame clones and drops some. There are fewer than 50,000 clones in the sample; 85% occur only once, and under 5% lies in the top ten. V was shortened by 3 bases and J by 4 bases, with 21 bases between the two germline ends. Germline values: CDR1 MDHEN, CDR2 SYDVKM. CDR3 length: 17 residues. The chain combines TRBV28 with TRBJ1-2; no reliable D call. The specimen sequenced was peripheral blood. The clonotype was recovered from a man aged 45-65 years with active COVID-19. The CDR3 DNA follows: TGTGCCAGCAGTTTCTCAAAACACGGGAGTAGTAGCTATGGCTACACCTTC. Its protein is CASSFSKHGSSSYGYTF.